This T cell receptor (beta chain) was sequenced during a study of shared clonotypes between healthy human individuals. Study-level results: Naive subsets tended to show greater estimated richness than memory subsets.

The repertoire was sequenced with immunoSEQ multiplex PCR; TCRdb's copy has only in-frame clones and lacks some. The table records roughly 680,000 clones, roughly 72% of them present only once. Regarding this clone: The antigen is undetermined.

The CDR3 length is 16 residues. V lost 7 bases to trimming and J lost 1 base, with 17 bases between them. Germline CDR1 is MNHEY and CDR2 is SMNVEV (reference sequence). J is TRBJ1-5 and V is TRBV27; D may be TRBD1 (6 bases). Sample: memory CD4+ T cells sorted from blood. Subset meaning: CD45RA-negative fraction. The origin of this receptor is a woman in her 30s in good health. Written as DNA, the CDR3 is TGTGCCAGCAAGAGGGCGGGGGCGCGGAGCAATCAGCCCCAGCATTTT. It specifies CASKRAGARSNQPQHF.